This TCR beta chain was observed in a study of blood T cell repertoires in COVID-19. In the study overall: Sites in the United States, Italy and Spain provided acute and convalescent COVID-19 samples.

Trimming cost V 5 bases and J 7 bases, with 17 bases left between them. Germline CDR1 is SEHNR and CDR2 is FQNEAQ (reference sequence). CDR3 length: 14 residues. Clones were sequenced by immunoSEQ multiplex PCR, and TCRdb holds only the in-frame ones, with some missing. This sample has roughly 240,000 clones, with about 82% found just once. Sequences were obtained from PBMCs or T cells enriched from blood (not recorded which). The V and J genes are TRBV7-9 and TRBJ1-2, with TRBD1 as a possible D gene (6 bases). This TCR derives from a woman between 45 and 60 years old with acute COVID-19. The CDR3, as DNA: TGTGCCAGCAGCCCTCAACAGGGACAAAGTGGCTACACCTTC. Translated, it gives CASSPQQGQSGYTF.